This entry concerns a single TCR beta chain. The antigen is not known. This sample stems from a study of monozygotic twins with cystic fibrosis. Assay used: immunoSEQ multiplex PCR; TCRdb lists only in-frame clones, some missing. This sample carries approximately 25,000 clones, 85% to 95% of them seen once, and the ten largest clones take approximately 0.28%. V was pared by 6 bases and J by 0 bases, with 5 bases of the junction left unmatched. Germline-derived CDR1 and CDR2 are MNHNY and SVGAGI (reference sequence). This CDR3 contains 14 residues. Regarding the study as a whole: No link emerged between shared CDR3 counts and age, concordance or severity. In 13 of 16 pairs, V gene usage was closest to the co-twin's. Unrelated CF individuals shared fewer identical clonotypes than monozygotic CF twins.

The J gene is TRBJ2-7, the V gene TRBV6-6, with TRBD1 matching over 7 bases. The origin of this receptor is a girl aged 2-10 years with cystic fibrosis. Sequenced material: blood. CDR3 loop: CASRKTGLSYEQYF. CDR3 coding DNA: TGTGCCAGCAGGAAGACAGGGCTCTCCTACGAGCAGTACTTC.